These 13 T cell receptor beta chains came from one sample sequenced in a study of OX40 agonist ivuxolimab in advanced cancers. The library was built by means of the immunoSEQ multiplex PCR assay. Here the immuneACCESS table is served through TCRdb, limited to in-frame sequences with V and J called. Missing clones are a known gap in these copies; in checked studies unresolved V genes cover under half, and the rest lacks a known reason. In all, the sample holds tens of thousands of clones, and roughly 82% of those were seen once. The ten largest account for about 2% of the sample. This material consisted of CD4+ or CD8+ T cells sorted from blood, taken in a trial of the OX40 agonist ivuxolimab. These receptors were obtained from an adult with an advanced solid tumor such as melanoma, head and neck, liver or kidney cancer.

This sequence joins TRBV19 and TRBJ2-2; 14 bases are a match to TRBD2. The CDR3 runs to 18 residues. Germline values: CDR1 LNHDA, CDR2 SQIVND (reference sequence). V lost 5 bases and J lost 5; bases outside the gene matches: 10. DNA of the CDR3: TGTGCCAGTAGTGCCTCGGGACTAGCGGGAGTGCGAACCGGGGAGCTGTTTTTT. It encodes CASSASGLAGVRTGELFF.

The chain links TRBV4-2 to TRBJ2-7, with 9 nucleotides matching TRBD1. Germline CDR1 is LGHNA and CDR2 is YNFKEQ. Unmatched junction bases numbered 10, after V lost 4 bases and J lost 6 bases. This CDR3 contains 15 residues. The CDR3 is CASSPRDRDMGEQYF. In DNA form, the CDR3 reads TGTGCCAGCAGCCCCCGGGACAGGGACATGGGCGAGCAGTACTTC.

The chain couples TRBV4-2 to TRBJ1-2; D is uncertain. The V gene lost 1 base and the J gene lost 4 bases, with 4 bases spanning the gap. Germline V lookup: CDR1 LGHNA, CDR2 YNFKEQ. This CDR3 has 12 amino acids. This CDR3 is CASSQAFYGYTF. CDR3 nucleotide sequence: TGTGCCAGCAGCCAAGCCTTCTATGGCTACACCTTC.

The V call is TRBV7-8, the J call TRBJ1-1, with D uncertain. The germline V and J ends were trimmed by 5 bases and 3 bases, with 10 bases remaining between them. The CDR3 length is 13 residues. Germline CDR1 SGHVS, CDR2 FQNEAQ. This chain's CDR3 is CASSPGLDTEAFF. Written as DNA, the CDR3 is TGTGCCAGCAGCCCCGGGTTGGACACTGAAGCTTTCTTT.

About this clone: One end of the junction is discordant with germline, which a read error may explain. Distinct nucleotide sequences in the sample also encode this CDR3. The V call is TRBV18, the J call TRBJ2-4, with unresolved D. Germline CDR1 reads KGHSH; CDR2 reads LQKENI. The CDR3 is 16 amino acids. The CDR3 sequence is CASSPPVPPAKNIQYF. CDR3 in DNA: TGTGCCAGCTCACCCCCAGTGCCGCCAGCCAAAAACATCCAGTACTTC.

This clone is labeled medium-sized (0.01 to 0.1%). The rearrangement uses TRBV7-8 and TRBJ1-1; D remains unclear. Germline-derived CDR1 and CDR2 are SGHVS and FQNEAQ. This CDR3 spans 11 amino acids. The V and J ends lost 4 bases and 5 bases respectively, with 5 bases between them. The CDR3: CASSSRTEAFF. The CDR3 DNA reads as TGTGCCAGCAGCTCCCGGACTGAAGCTTTCTTT.

The genes are TRBV28 and TRBJ2-4, with 7 bases aligning to TRBD1. Germline-derived CDR1 and CDR2 are MDHEN and SYDVKM. CDR3 length: 13 residues. The V gene end was trimmed by 6 bases and the J gene end by 15 bases; junction bases not matched to a gene: 14. Written as DNA, the CDR3 is TGTGCCAGCAGGAGAAACGACAGGGTTGGCCTGTACTTC. This codes for CASRRNDRVGLYF.

This clone was seen a single time. The gene calls are TRBV19 and TRBJ2-3; TRBD1 is a possible D gene (6 bases). The ends were cut back, 4 bases at V and 4 bases at J, with 12 bases in the middle. The V gene's germline CDR1 is LNHDA and CDR2 SQIVND (reference sequence). The length of the CDR3 is 14 residues. CDR3 in DNA: TGTGCCAGTAGTACGGGACACGGTGCAGATACGCAGTATTTT. It yields the protein CASSTGHGADTQYF.

Concerning this clone itself: A read error may account for a junction end that differs from germline. This sequence joins TRBV7-9 and TRBJ2-2, with D hard to call. Germline V gene data show CDR1 as SEHNR and CDR2 as FQNEAQ (reference sequence). The CDR3 is made up of 15 amino acids. Written as DNA, the CDR3 is TGTGCCAGCAGCTCGCCGGACCGGAACCCCGGGGAGCTGTTTTTT. Translating gives CASSSPDRNPGELFF.

The chain uses TRBV7-9 and TRBJ1-1; D unclear. Germline V gene data show CDR1 as SEHNR and CDR2 as FQNEAQ (reference sequence). V was pared by 2 bases and J by 1 base, with 5 bases between. CDR3 size: 13 residues. The CDR3 nucleotides read TGTGCCAGCAGCTTAACGGGGAACACTGAAGCTTTCTTT. Protein product: CASSLTGNTEAFF.

The chain joins TRBV6-6 to TRBJ2-3; D possibly uses TRBD1 or TRBD2 (6 bases each). The V end was cut by 4 bases, the J end by 4 bases, with 12 bases between. CDR1 is MNHNY, CDR2 SVGAGI, per germline (reference sequence). The CDR3 is 14 amino acids. The CDR3 sequence is CASSFRGPSDTQYF. The DNA of the CDR3 is TGTGCCAGCAGTTTTCGGGGGCCTTCAGATACGCAGTATTTT.

By sample share, this clone is medium-sized. This chain uses TRBV11-2 with TRBJ2-7; 7 bases agree with TRBD2. The CDR3 runs 16 residues. J was trimmed by 6 bases and V by 5 bases; bases with no gene match: 16. Germline loops: CDR1 SGHAT, CDR2 FQNNGV. CDR3 sequence reads: CASSPSGAGAESEQYF. The DNA of the CDR3 is TGTGCCAGCAGCCCATCCGGCGCGGGAGCGGAGAGCGAGCAGTACTTC.

The chain couples TRBV11-2 to TRBJ2-5, with 8 bases lining up with TRBD2. The CDR3 has 16 residues. Germline V gene data show CDR1 as SGHAT and CDR2 as FQNNGV. J lost 2 bases, V lost 2 bases, and 7 bases had no gene match. The CDR3 coding sequence is TGTGCCAGCAGCTTATTTAGCGGGACTCGACAAGAGACCCAGTACTTC. It yields the protein CASSLFSGTRQETQYF.